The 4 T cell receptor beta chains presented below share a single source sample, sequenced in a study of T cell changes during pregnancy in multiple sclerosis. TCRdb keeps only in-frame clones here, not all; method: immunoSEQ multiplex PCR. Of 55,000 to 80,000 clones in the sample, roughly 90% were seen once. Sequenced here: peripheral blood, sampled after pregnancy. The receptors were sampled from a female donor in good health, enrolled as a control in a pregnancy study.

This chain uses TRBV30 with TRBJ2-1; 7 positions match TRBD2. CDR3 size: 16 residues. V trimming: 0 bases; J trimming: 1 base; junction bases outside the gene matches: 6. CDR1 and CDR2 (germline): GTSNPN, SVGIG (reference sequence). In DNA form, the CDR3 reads TGTGCCTGGAGTGTATTGTCTAGCGGATCCTACAATGAGCAGTTCTTC. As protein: CAWSVLSSGSYNEQFF.

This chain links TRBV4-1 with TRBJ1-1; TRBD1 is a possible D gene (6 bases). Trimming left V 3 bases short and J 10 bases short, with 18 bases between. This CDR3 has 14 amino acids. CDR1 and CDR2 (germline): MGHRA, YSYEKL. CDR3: CASSQVTPGQRAFF. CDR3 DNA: TGCGCCAGCAGCCAGGTGACTCCGGGACAAAGAGCTTTCTTT.

The CDR3 protein is CASSHRGQVTEAFF. Here the CDR3 DNA reads TGCGCCAGCAGCCATAGGGGGCAGGTCACTGAAGCTTTCTTT. The chain has TRBV4-1 and TRBJ1-1; 7 bases are a match to TRBD1. Germline CDR1 MGHRA, CDR2 YSYEKL. The J segment lost 4 bases and the V segment lost 3 bases, leaving 5 bases of the junction unmatched. CDR3 length: 14 amino acids.

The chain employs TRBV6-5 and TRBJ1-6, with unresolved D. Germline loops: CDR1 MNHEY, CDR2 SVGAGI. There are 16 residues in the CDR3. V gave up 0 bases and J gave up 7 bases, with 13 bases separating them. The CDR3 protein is CASSYSWNRENSPLHF. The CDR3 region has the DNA TGTGCCAGCAGTTACTCTTGGAACAGAGAAAATTCACCCCTCCACTTT.